The 32 T cell receptor beta chains below all came from one sample that was sequenced in a study of blood T cell repertoires in COVID-19. Only in-frame clones appear in the TCRdb table, and some are missing; sequencing was by immunoSEQ multiplex PCR. The table has approximately 170,000 clones, 88% seen once. The specimen was peripheral blood. These receptors all stem from a man between 60 and 75 years old with acute or convalescent COVID-19.

Here the CDR3 DNA reads TGTGCCAGCAGTCAGGGACTAGCGGGAACCAACGAGCAGTACTTC. Translated: CASSQGLAGTNEQYF. The chain recombines TRBV6-5 with TRBJ2-7; the match to TRBD2 covers 13 bases. CDR3 length: 15 amino acids. CDR1 and CDR2 (germline): MNHEY, SVGAGI. The ends lost 5 bases at V and 5 bases at J; junction bases unmatched: 6.

This rearrangement joins TRBV29-1 to TRBJ2-3; D is undetermined. The V end was cut by 1 base, the J end by 2 bases, with 7 bases between. This CDR3 is built from 13 residues. Germline CDR1 SQVTM, CDR2 ANQGSEA. CDR3 DNA sequence: TGCAGCGTTGAAGTTGTAAACACAGATACGCAGTATTTT. Translating it yields CSVEVVNTDTQYF.

CDR3 sequence (DNA): TGTGCCATCAGTGACAGGGGTTCGGGGCAGTTCTTC. It specifies CAISDRGSGQFF. V gene TRBV10-3 combines with J gene TRBJ2-1, with D maybe TRBD1 (6 bases). Germline loops: CDR1 ENHRY, CDR2 SYGVKD. Trimming left V 3 bases short and J 12 bases short, with 12 bases between. CDR3 length equals 12 residues.

V gene TRBV10-3 combines with J gene TRBJ1-2; D remains ambiguous. The V end lost 2 bases, the J end lost 6 bases, and 10 bases lay between the germline ends. Germline CDR1 and CDR2: ENHRY and SYGVKD. The CDR3 totals 13 residues. In DNA form, the CDR3 reads TGTGCCATCAGTGAGGAGAGTATGCATGGCTACACCTTC. Residues: CAISEESMHGYTF.

The V gene is TRBV10-3, the J gene TRBJ2-2; 8 bases line up with TRBD2. Germline trimming cut 11 bases from V and 5 bases from J; bases unmatched to any gene: 10. The germline CDR1 and CDR2 sequences are ENHRY and SYGVKD. The CDR3 is made up of 14 amino acids. DNA of the CDR3: TGTGCCGCACGAGGGGAGCGGGAGACCGGGGAGCTGTTTTTT. Its protein is CAARGERETGELFF.

The V gene is TRBV11-3, the J gene TRBJ1-4, with D unresolved. The V end lost 0 bases, the J end lost 0 bases, and 8 bases lay between the germline ends. CDR1 and CDR2 from the germline V gene are SGHNT and YENEEA. This CDR3 contains 16 residues. CDR3 sequence (DNA): TGTGCCAGCAGCTTAGACGGAGGTGCAACTAATGAAAAACTGTTTTTT. Translating gives CASSLDGGATNEKLFF. The whole variable domain, remainder taken from reference TRBV11-3 and TRBJ1-4, is EAGVVQSPRYKIIEKKQPVAFWCNPISGHNTLYWYLQNLGQGPELLIRYENEEAVDDSQLPKDRFSAERLKGVDSTLKIQPAELGDSAVYLCASSLDGGATNEKLFFGSGTQLSVL.

This chain connects TRBV27 to TRBJ2-1, with D possibly TRBD2 on 6 matching bases. The germline V gene has CDR1 MNHEY and CDR2 SMNVEV (reference sequence). V was pared by 5 bases and J by 2 bases, with 19 bases between. This CDR3 is 17 amino acids long. This CDR3 is CASSRTGGGTPYNEQFF. In nucleotides, the CDR3 is TGTGCCAGCAGTCGAACTGGGGGTGGGACTCCCTACAATGAGCAGTTCTTC.

The V and J genes are TRBV19 and TRBJ1-4; D call uncertain. The V gene lost 9 bases and the J gene lost 0 bases, with 8 bases spanning the gap. The CDR3 contains 13 residues. Germline CDR1 and CDR2: LNHDA and SQIVND (reference sequence). The CDR3 coding sequence is TGTGCCAGCTCAGTTGCAACTAATGAAAAACTGTTTTTT. Translating gives CASSVATNEKLFF.

The CDR3 DNA sequence: TGTGCCAGCAGTTTAAATGTAGGAGGGACCCAGTACTTC. Translating it yields CASSLNVGGTQYF. The chain couples TRBV28 to TRBJ2-5; perhaps TRBD2 as D (5 bases). Germline V gene data show CDR1 as MDHEN and CDR2 as SYDVKM. Trimming shortened V by 2 bases and J by 7 bases, and 11 bases separated the two germline ends. This CDR3 region has 13 residues.

The CDR3 DNA follows: TGTGCCACCAGTGAACGGGGACAGCCAGGGAGAAGTGGCTACACCTTC. Translation: CATSERGQPGRSGYTF. The chain couples TRBV24-1 to TRBJ1-2; TRBD1 agrees at 7 bases. This CDR3 spans 16 amino acids. Unmatched junction bases numbered 14, after V lost 4 bases and J lost 7 bases. In germline, CDR1 is KGHDR, CDR2 SFDVKD.

V and J are TRBV5-1 and TRBJ2-2; tentative D call: TRBD2 (6 bases). V lost 2 bases to trimming and J lost 0 bases, with 11 bases between them. The CDR3 loop spans 16 amino acids. The germline V gene encodes CDR1 SGHRS and CDR2 YFSETQ. CDR3 sequence (DNA): TGCGCCAGCAGCTTAGGGACTTTCGCGAACACCGGGGAGCTGTTTTTT. Protein: CASSLGTFANTGELFF.

The genes are TRBV27 and TRBJ2-4, with D possibly matching TRBD1 (6 bases). CDR3 length: 12 amino acids. CDR1 MNHEY and CDR2 SMNVEV come from the germline V gene (reference sequence). Trimming removed 5 bases from V and 9 bases from J, with 11 bases in between. This CDR3 reads CASSVPQGIQYF. CDR3 coding DNA: TGTGCCAGCAGTGTACCACAGGGCATTCAGTACTTC.

The chain links TRBV5-1 to TRBJ2-5; 7 nucleotides agree with TRBD1. This CDR3 region has 15 residues. Per germline, CDR1 SGHRS and CDR2 YFSETQ. The V and J ends lost 1 base and 2 bases, in that order; junction bases with no gene match: 5. This CDR3 is CASSLSGQTQETQYF. CDR3 sequence (DNA): TGCGCCAGCAGCTTGTCGGGACAGACGCAAGAGACCCAGTACTTC. The whole variable domain, filled in from reference TRBV5-1 and TRBJ2-5, reads KAGVTQTPRYLIKTRGQQVTLSCSPISGHRSVSWYQQTPGQGLQFLFEYFSETQRNKGNFPGRFSGRQFSNSRSEMNVSTLELGDSALYLCASSLSGQTQETQYFGPGTRLLVL.

This clone was seen a single time. V usage is TRBV6-5 and J usage is TRBJ2-2; TRBD1 agrees at 10 bases. The CDR3 is 15 amino acids. Germline CDR1 reads MNHEY; CDR2 reads SVGAGI. The junction had 5 bases not matched to a gene; V was cut back by 6 bases and J by 4 bases. The CDR3 region has the DNA TGTGCCAGCAGCCCGGGACAGGGGATCACCGGGGAGCTGTTTTTT. It specifies CASSPGQGITGELFF.

This chain connects TRBV5-1 to TRBJ1-4, with a possible D match to TRBD1 (5 bases). Germline V lookup: CDR1 SGHRS, CDR2 YFSETQ. The CDR3 runs 14 residues. The germline V and J ends were trimmed by 3 bases and 6 bases, with 12 bases remaining between them. The CDR3 here is CASSSISGDEKLFF. For the CDR3, the DNA is TGCGCCAGCAGCTCGATATCGGGGGATGAAAAACTGTTTTTT.

The chain carries TRBV10-3 and TRBJ2-3; the match to TRBD2 covers 15 bases. Germline CDR1 and CDR2: ENHRY and SYGVKD. The CDR3 loop spans 18 amino acids. V shed 6 bases and J 4 bases; nucleotides not matched to a gene: 11. The CDR3 region has the DNA TGTGCCATCAGCTCGGCCGGACTAGCGGGAGGGGGGGCAGATACGCAGTATTTT. This translates into CAISSAGLAGGGADTQYF.

The J gene is TRBJ2-5, the V gene TRBV7-9; 8 nucleotides match TRBD1. The CDR3 covers 16 residues. Unmatched junction bases numbered 7, after V lost 1 base and J lost 3 bases. Germline values: CDR1 SEHNR, CDR2 FQNEAQ (reference sequence). The DNA for the CDR3 is TGTGCCAGCAGCTTAGGGACAGGGTACGGTGAAGAGACCCAGTACTTC. This encodes CASSLGTGYGEETQYF.

V and J are TRBV27 and TRBJ1-4, with 8 bases matching TRBD1. The germline gives CDR1 MNHEY, CDR2 SMNVEV (reference sequence). The CDR3 has 14 amino acids. V gave up 5 bases and J gave up 14 bases; unmatched junction bases: 13. CDR3 DNA: TGTGCCAGCAGTCCCGGGACAGGTGTCAATCGGCTGTTTTTT. Translated: CASSPGTGVNRLFF.

The J gene is TRBJ2-5, the V gene TRBV5-1; 10 bases agree with TRBD2. The germline CDR1 and CDR2 sequences are SGHRS and YFSETQ. The CDR3 loop spans 18 amino acids. V dropped 4 bases and J dropped 5; count of bases not matched to a gene: 17. The CDR3 sequence is CASSPWGRRTSGGETQYF. CDR3 sequence (DNA): TGCGCCAGCAGCCCTTGGGGCCGACGGACTAGCGGAGGGGAGACCCAGTACTTC.

The V and J genes are TRBV18 and TRBJ2-5; no reliable D call. The V end lost 3 bases, the J end lost 10 bases, and 15 bases lay between the germline ends. CDR3 length: 13 residues. Germline loops: CDR1 KGHSH, CDR2 LQKENI. The CDR3 DNA is TGTGCCAGCTCACCTTACACCCAAGAGGACCAGTACTTC. Protein: CASSPYTQEDQYF.

The chain joins TRBV19 to TRBJ1-4, with D maybe TRBD1 (6 bases). V shed 4 bases and J shed 6 bases, with 12 bases lying between them. Germline V lookup: CDR1 LNHDA, CDR2 SQIVND (reference sequence). The CDR3 has 14 amino acids. CDR3 DNA sequence: TGTGCCAGTAGTACCGGGACATCGGATGAAAAACTGTTTTTT. Encoded protein: CASSTGTSDEKLFF.

The CDR3 nucleotides read TGTGCCAGCACCTACGACAAAGCTAACTATGGCTACACCTTC. Amino acid sequence: CASTYDKANYGYTF. The chain links TRBV6-6 to TRBJ1-2; D gene ambiguous. The CDR3 is 14 amino acids. The germline V gene has CDR1 MNHNY and CDR2 SVGAGI (reference sequence). Deletions cut 7 bases from V and 0 bases from J, with 12 bases between.

The rearrangement joins TRBV5-5 to TRBJ2-7; 8 bases line up with TRBD1. The V and J ends lost 1 base and 7 bases, in that order; junction bases with no gene match: 7. CDR1 is SGHKS and CDR2 is YYEKEE in the germline V gene (reference sequence). This CDR3 has 14 residues. This CDR3 is CASSLPGQVREQYF. CDR3 sequence (DNA): TGTGCCAGCAGCTTGCCGGGACAGGTGAGAGAGCAGTACTTC. The whole variable domain, filled in from reference TRBV5-5 and TRBJ2-7, reads DAGVTQSPTHLIKTRGQQVTLRCSPISGHKSVSWYQQVLGQGPQFIFQYYEKEERGRGNFPDRFSARQFPNYSSELNVNALLLGDSALYLCASSLPGQVREQYFGPGTRLTVT.

In DNA, the CDR3 is TGTGCCAGCAGTTTACAGGGGATCGATTCACCCCTCCACTTT. Its protein is CASSLQGIDSPLHF. The J gene is TRBJ1-6, the V gene TRBV2; TRBD1 matches at 7 bases. This CDR3 is 14 amino acids long. V shed 5 bases and J 8 bases; nucleotides not matched to a gene: 6. From germline, CDR1 is SNHLY and CDR2 FYNNEI. Full variable domain (remainder filled in from reference TRBV2 and TRBJ1-6): EPEVTQTPSHQVTQMGQEVILRCVPISNHLYFYWYRQILGQKVEFLVSFYNNEISEKSEIFDDQFSVERPDGSNFTLKIRSTKLEDSAMYFCASSLQGIDSPLHFGNGTRLTVT.

The CDR3 is CASSENKDRGLNTEAFF. The CDR3 bases are TGTGCCAGCAGCGAAAATAAGGACAGGGGGCTGAACACTGAAGCTTTCTTT. V usage is TRBV21-1 and J usage is TRBJ1-1; the table gives TRBD1 as D, unverified against the DNA. TRBV21-1 is deemed a pseudogene. This CDR3 contains 17 residues.

The CDR3 DNA reads TGTGCCAGCAGCCTAAGTGGGGGCGGGGGGACCCAAGAGACCCAGTACTTC. It codes for CASSLSGGGGTQETQYF. The chain joins TRBV4-2 to TRBJ2-5; 8 nucleotides match TRBD2. The CDR3 runs 17 residues. Trimming removed 4 bases from V and 1 base from J; junction bases left unmatched: 11. In germline, CDR1 is LGHNA, CDR2 YNFKEQ.

The chain links TRBV5-1 to TRBJ1-3; D not certain. This CDR3 contains 16 residues. The germline CDR1 and CDR2 sequences are SGHRS and YFSETQ. Trimming took off 1 base at V and 0 bases at J, with 11 bases between the two ends. The CDR3 sequence is CASSLNAASSGNTIYF. As DNA, the CDR3 is TGCGCCAGCAGCTTGAACGCGGCGTCCTCTGGAAACACCATATATTTT.

The chain carries TRBV9 and TRBJ2-2, with 9 bases aligning to TRBD2. Germline V gene sequence: CDR1 SGDLS, CDR2 YYNGEE. The J segment lost 4 bases and the V segment lost 3 bases, leaving 4 bases of the junction unmatched. CDR3 size: 15 residues. The CDR3: CASSGTSVGTGELFF. In DNA, the CDR3 is TGTGCCAGCAGCGGGACTAGCGTCGGCACCGGGGAGCTGTTTTTT.

This sequence joins TRBV11-2 and TRBJ2-1; 8 bases match TRBD2. The CDR3 is 15 amino acids. The germline V gene encodes CDR1 SGHAT and CDR2 FQNNGV. The V gene end was trimmed by 2 bases and the J gene end by 5 bases; junction bases not matched to a gene: 5. The CDR3 reads CASSLQSGSHNEQFF. CDR3 in DNA: TGTGCCAGCAGCTTACAGAGCGGGAGCCACAATGAGCAGTTCTTC.

This chain uses TRBV7-2 with TRBJ1-5; the D is unclear. This CDR3 spans 14 amino acids. Deletions cut 6 bases from V and 2 bases from J, with 11 bases between. Germline V gene sequence: CDR1 SGHTA, CDR2 FQGNSA. The CDR3 nucleotides read TGTGCCAGCAGTCCTAACCTGGGCAATCAGCCCCAGCATTTT. It codes for CASSPNLGNQPQHF.

The CDR3 DNA sequence: TGTGCCACCAGTGACCCTTCCGGGACAGGGGTAGGTGAGCAGTTCTTC. Translation gives CATSDPSGTGVGEQFF. V and J are TRBV24-1 and TRBJ2-1; 10 bases fit TRBD1. The germline V gene has CDR1 KGHDR and CDR2 SFDVKD. The junction had 11 bases not matched to a gene; V was cut back by 4 bases and J by 9 bases. The CDR3 extends over 16 amino acids.

The chain couples TRBV5-4 to TRBJ2-5; 7 positions agree with TRBD2. The germline V gene encodes CDR1 SGHNT and CDR2 YYREEE (reference sequence). This CDR3 contains 14 residues. J was trimmed by 5 bases and V by 4 bases; bases with no gene match: 8. The CDR3 loop reads CASSARGVGETQYF. Here the CDR3 DNA reads TGTGCCAGCAGCGCCCGGGGGGTTGGGGAGACCCAGTACTTC.